This T cell receptor beta chain comes out of a study of shared clonotypes between healthy human individuals. Looking at the study overall: Contributing individuals were a couple of females and three males aged 18 to 49.

Some clones are missing from TCRdb's copy, which holds only in-frame ones; the method was immunoSEQ multiplex PCR. Counted here are hundreds of thousands of clones, around 72% occurring once; the ten biggest clones make up less than 2%. Remarks on this clone: The antigen remains undetermined.

The germline gives CDR1 SGHTA, CDR2 FQGNSA. CDR3 length equals 14 residues. Trimming removed 5 bases from V and 10 bases from J; junction bases left unmatched: 8. Study results and caveats: Naive CD4 clonotypes overlapped across a handful of donors at approximately 5%.

This receptor was obtained from a woman in her 30s in good health. The sequenced sample was memory CD4+ T cells sorted from blood. Stated subset: CD45RA-negative fraction. The V and J genes are TRBV7-2 and TRBJ2-1, with 10 bases matching TRBD2. This CDR3 is CASSKGTSDREQFF. The CDR3, as DNA: TGTGCCAGCAGCAAAGGGACTAGCGACCGAGAGCAGTTCTTC.